The clone carrying this T cell receptor beta chain is a singleton in its sample. This entry belongs to a study of blood T cell repertoires in COVID-19. Study-level background: Material from acute and convalescent COVID-19 was sourced from the United States, Italy and Spain. In each case, the material was cDNA or gDNA derived from T cells, B-cell-depleted T cells, or PBMCs.

Per the original data handling: Amplification from reference gene primers served as the basis for estimated nucleated cell counts. The assay was immunoSEQ multiplex PCR, and TCRdb's table has in-frame clones only and misses some. V, J and clone size derive from that table, while D and trimming were established from the DNA sequence. The sample consists of 59,000 or so clones, more than 60% of them appearing once. V dropped 2 bases and J dropped 3; count of bases not matched to a gene: 7. The CDR3 covers 16 residues. Germline V gene data show CDR1 as SGHDN and CDR2 as FVKESK. The chain is built from TRBV14 and TRBJ2-1, with TRBD1 identical over 7 bases. The TCR was taken from a woman between 45 and 65 years old with active or convalescent COVID-19. The specimen was peripheral blood. In nucleotides, the CDR3 is TGTGCCAGCAGCCAATTGAGGCAGGGGGTCTACAATGAGCAGTTCTTC. Translating it yields CASSQLRQGVYNEQFF.